The 32 T cell receptor beta chains below all came from one sample that was sequenced in a study of CD8 T cells in Susac syndrome. After extraction with the RNeasy kit, roughly 0.5 to 1 ug of the RNA was reverse transcribed using random hexamers. TCRdb re-derived calls from the immunoSEQ multiplex PCR reads in MiXCR, one entry per CDR3 protein. This sample carries about 180,000 distinct CDR3 sequences, 90% to 95% of them seen once, and the ten largest clones take around 0.11%. The sequenced sample was CD4+ T cells from PBMCs. The origin of the receptors is a human donor with Susac syndrome.

The genes are TRBV12-3 or TRBV12-4 and TRBJ1-2, with D uncertain. This CDR3 contains 15 residues. Trimming pared 2 bases from V and 4 bases from J, leaving 14 bases between. CDR3 nucleotide sequence: TGTGCCAGCAGTTTAAGGGAACAGCAGAGCTATGGCTACACCTTC. Amino acids: CASSLREQQSYGYTF.

The CDR3 sequence: CASSSGTGLADTQYF. The CDR3 region has the DNA TGTGCCAGCAGTTCCGGGACAGGGCTGGCAGATACGCAGTATTTT. The chain combines TRBV6-5 with TRBJ2-3; 9 nucleotides agree with TRBD1. CDR3 size: 15 residues. V gave up 4 bases and J gave up 4 bases; unmatched junction bases: 6. Per the germline V gene, CDR1 is MNHEY and CDR2 is SVGAGI.

J is TRBJ2-7 and V is TRBV25-1, with 8 bases lining up with TRBD1. The CDR3 sequence is 13 residues long. After removal of 5 bases from V and 5 bases from J, the junction contained 5 bases not matched to a gene. Germline lookup yields CDR1 MGHDK and CDR2 SYGVNS. CDR3 protein: CASSWTGKNEQYF. DNA for the CDR3: TGTGCCAGCAGTTGGACAGGGAAGAACGAGCAGTACTTC.

The chain employs TRBV9 and TRBJ2-3; D remains ambiguous. Germline V gene lookup returns CDR1 SGDLS and CDR2 YYNGEE. This CDR3 has 14 residues. V was trimmed by 2 bases and J by 2 bases, leaving 9 bases between them. CDR3 sequence: CASSVVGTTDTQYF. CDR3 coding DNA: TGTGCCAGCAGCGTTGTTGGAACCACAGATACGCAGTATTTT.

The rearrangement joins TRBV5-1 to TRBJ2-5, with 10 bases fitting TRBD2. CDR3 length: 15 residues. Germline V gene lookup returns CDR1 SGHRS and CDR2 YFSETQ. J was trimmed by 3 bases and V by 4 bases; bases with no gene match: 6. The CDR3 protein is CASSLFLAGEETQYF. The CDR3 DNA follows: TGCGCCAGCAGCCTCTTTCTAGCGGGAGAAGAGACCCAGTACTTC.

The CDR3 bases are TGTGCCAGCAGGTTAACTAGCGGGGGGGCGCAGACCCAGTACTTC. This sequence encodes CASRLTSGGAQTQYF. The chain joins TRBV2 to TRBJ2-5, with 13 nucleotides matching TRBD2. V was clipped by 6 bases and J by 6 bases; unmatched bases: 7. Looked up from germline, CDR1 is SNHLY and CDR2 is FYNNEI. CDR3 length: 15 amino acids.

This clonotype has a single count. The chain carries TRBV20-1 and TRBJ1-1; TRBD1 matches at 7 bases. There are 16 residues in the CDR3. V lost 0 bases and J lost 5; bases outside the gene matches: 12. Germline V gives CDR1 DFQATT, CDR2 SNEGSKA (reference sequence). The CDR3 DNA reads as TGCAGTGCTAGAGACGTAACGGGCAGGGGGAAGACTGAAGCTTTCTTT. Protein sequence: CSARDVTGRGKTEAFF.

The chain carries TRBV5-1 and TRBJ1-2; no clear D gene. Germline CDR1 reads SGHRS; CDR2 reads YFSETQ. Trimming took 0 bases from V and 2 from J, leaving 8 bases between them. This CDR3 comprises 14 residues. DNA of the CDR3: TGCGCCAGCAGCTTGGAGTCGGTGAACTATGGCTACACCTTC. Its protein is CASSLESVNYGYTF.

The rearrangement links TRBV4-1 to TRBJ1-4; tentative D call: TRBD1 (5 bases). Germline V gene sequence: CDR1 MGHRA, CDR2 YSYEKL. The CDR3 is 15 residues long. V gave up 3 bases and J gave up 4 bases, with 12 bases separating them. CDR3 bases: TGCGCCAGCAGCCACCCCGACAGATATAATGAAAAACTGTTTTTT. Translated, it gives CASSHPDRYNEKLFF.

The chain uses TRBV7-3 and TRBJ2-3, with 10 bases aligning to TRBD1. The germline CDR1 and CDR2 sequences are SGHTA and FQGTGA. Losses at the gene ends were 5 bases for V and 6 bases for J; bases not matched to a gene: 8. The CDR3 covers 15 residues. The CDR3: CASSPMTGGADTQYF. The CDR3 nucleotides are TGTGCCAGCAGCCCTATGACAGGGGGCGCGGATACGCAGTATTTT. Full variable domain (rest looked up from reference TRBV7-3 and TRBJ2-3): GAGVSQTPSNKVTEKGKYVELRCDPISGHTALYWYRQSLGQGPEFLIYFQGTGAADDSGLPNDRFFAVRPEGSVSTLKIQRTERGDSAVYLCASSPMTGGADTQYFGPGTRLTVL.

The genes are TRBV3-1 and TRBJ2-5; 8 bases line up with TRBD2. V lost 0 bases, J lost 0 bases, and 3 bases stayed unmatched. This CDR3 has 16 amino acids. Germline V gives CDR1 LGHDT, CDR2 YNNKEL (reference sequence). As DNA, the CDR3 is TGTGCCAGCAGCCAAGACCCGGGACTAGACCAAGAGACCCAGTACTTC. Encoded protein: CASSQDPGLDQETQYF.

The V gene is TRBV20-1, the J gene TRBJ2-5; a possible D gene is TRBD1 (6 bases). The germline V gene has CDR1 DFQATT and CDR2 SNEGSKA (reference sequence). This CDR3 spans 12 amino acids. This CDR3 reads CGSYGQQETQYF. Here the CDR3 DNA reads TGCGGTTCTTATGGACAGCAAGAGACCCAGTACTTC.

The J gene is TRBJ1-1, the V gene TRBV25-1; tentative D call: TRBD1 (5 bases). This CDR3 is built from 14 residues. V shed 3 bases and J shed 2 bases, with 10 bases lying between them. The germline V gene encodes CDR1 MGHDK and CDR2 SYGVNS. The CDR3 DNA is TGTGCCAGCAGTGAGTCCAGGGCCAACACTGAAGCTTTCTTT. Its protein product is CASSESRANTEAFF.

The chain employs TRBV5-1 and TRBJ2-7, with D hard to call. Germline loops: CDR1 SGHRS, CDR2 YFSETQ. V was shortened by 0 bases and J by 0 bases, with 13 bases between the two germline ends. The CDR3 loop spans 16 amino acids. CDR3 sequence (DNA): TGCGCCAGCAGCTTGGTCGCCTCTTCAAGCTCCTACGAGCAGTACTTC. Its translation is CASSLVASSSSYEQYF. The full variable domain, in which reference TRBV5-1 and TRBJ2-7 provide the parts outside the CDR3, is KAGVTQTPRYLIKTRGQQVTLSCSPISGHRSVSWYQQTPGQGLQFLFEYFSETQRNKGNFPGRFSGRQFSNSRSEMNVSTLELGDSALYLCASSLVASSSSYEQYFGPGTRLTVT.

This chain connects TRBV29-1 to TRBJ2-7; the D call may be TRBD1 or TRBD2 (5 bases each). V was cut by 7 bases and J by 2 bases, with 12 bases left in between. This CDR3 spans 12 amino acids. Germline CDR1 and CDR2: SQVTM and ANQGSEA. The CDR3 coding sequence is TGCAGCGCTAAAGAGGGACCCTACGAGCAGTACTTC. Its protein is CSAKEGPYEQYF.

The rearrangement joins TRBV7-6 to TRBJ2-1, with D possibly being TRBD1 or TRBD2 (7 bases each). Between the trimmed V and J ends, which lost 5 bases and 2 bases, there was a span of 22 bases. From germline, CDR1 is SGHVS and CDR2 FNYEAQ. The CDR3 has 18 residues. This chain's CDR3 is CASSPRGGDISPYNEQFF. The CDR3 bases are TGTGCCAGCAGCCCCAGGGGGGGGGACATTAGCCCCTACAATGAGCAGTTCTTC.

The chain carries TRBV25-1 and TRBJ1-5; 8 bases fit TRBD1. Trimming cost V 6 bases and J 2 bases; bases outside gene matches: 6. The CDR3 loop spans 15 amino acids. Germline CDR1 is MGHDK and CDR2 is SYGVNS. In nucleotides, the CDR3 is TGTGCCAGCAGCCCCTCGGGACAGGGCAATCAGCCCCAGCATTTT. Residues: CASSPSGQGNQPQHF. Drawing the rest from reference TRBV25-1 and TRBJ1-5, the complete variable domain is EADIYQTPRYLVIGTGKKITLECSQTMGHDKMYWYQQDPGMELHLIHYSYGVNSTEKGDLSSESTVSRIRTEHFPLTLESARPSHTSQYLCASSPSGQGNQPQHFGDGTRLSIL.

CDR3 region: CASSLGTYNEQFF. In DNA, the CDR3 is TGTGCCAGCAGTTTAGGAACTTACAATGAGCAGTTCTTC. This rearrangement joins TRBV12-3 or TRBV12-4 to TRBJ2-1; D gene uncertain. With 1 base removed from V and 4 bases from J, the gap between germline ends came to 5 bases. CDR3 length equals 13 residues.

V is TRBV6-2 or TRBV6-3 and J is TRBJ2-3; tentatively, D is TRBD2 (5 bases). V was clipped by 10 bases and J by 1 base, with 12 bases between them. The CDR3 is made up of 13 amino acids. Germline lookup yields CDR1 MNHEY and CDR2 SVGEGT. The CDR3 sequence is CATKNSGTDTQYF. CDR3 sequence (DNA): TGTGCCACCAAGAATAGCGGCACAGATACGCAGTATTTT.

J is TRBJ1-4 and V is TRBV9, with D tentatively TRBD1 (5 bases). The CDR3 sequence is 14 residues long. The germline V and J ends were trimmed by 2 bases and 12 bases, with 17 bases remaining between them. CDR1 and CDR2 from the germline V gene are SGDLS and YYNGEE. CDR3 sequence (DNA): TGTGCCAGCAGCGTCAGGGTTGACGGGCCGGAACTGTTTTTT. It codes for CASSVRVDGPELFF. The whole variable domain, remainder taken from reference TRBV9 and TRBJ1-4, is DSGVTQTPKHLITATGQRVTLRCSPRSGDLSVYWYQQSLDQGLQFLIQYYNGEERAKGNILERFSAQQFPDLHSELNLSSLELGDSALYFCASSVRVDGPELFFGSGTQLSVL.

This chain joins TRBV5-6 and TRBJ1-2; D is uncertain. The length of the CDR3 is 14 residues. V lost 4 bases, J lost 3 bases, and 13 bases lay in between. CDR1 SGHDT and CDR2 YYEEEE come from the germline V gene. CDR3 coding DNA: TGTGCCAGCAGCCCCGACGCGCGGGACTATGGCTACACCTTC. Amino acids: CASSPDARDYGYTF.

The count of this clonotype is one. The chain employs TRBV12-3 or TRBV12-4 and TRBJ1-2; a weak D match, TRBD1 (5 bases). The CDR3 length is 14 residues. The V gene lost 7 bases and the J gene lost 1 base, with 13 bases spanning the gap. The CDR3 spells CASNKGPLNYGYTF. The CDR3 bases are TGTGCCAGCAACAAGGGGCCCCTTAACTATGGCTACACCTTC.

This clonotype was seen a single time. This chain uses TRBV3-1 with TRBJ2-2, with D maybe TRBD1 (6 bases). The germline CDR1 and CDR2 sequences are LGHDT and YNNKEL (reference sequence). Deletions cut 6 bases from V and 4 bases from J, with 18 bases between. The CDR3 contains 16 residues. The CDR3 region has the DNA TGTGCCAGCAGTCCTAGCCTCGGGACACCCACCGGGGAGCTGTTTTTT. The encoded protein is CASSPSLGTPTGELFF.

This clonotype has just one count. V gene TRBV11-2 combines with J gene TRBJ2-7, with D unresolved. The germline CDR1 and CDR2 sequences are SGHAT and FQNNGV. V shed 3 bases and J shed 2 bases, with 8 bases lying between them. This CDR3 is 13 amino acids long. The DNA of the CDR3 is TGTGCCAGCAGCTTTCGGCCTACCTACGAGCAGTACTTC. This gives the protein CASSFRPTYEQYF.

This clonotype is a singleton in its sample. The V gene is TRBV18, the J gene TRBJ2-2; no definite D call. In germline, CDR1 is KGHSH, CDR2 LQKENI. Trimming cost V 1 base and J 1 base, with 4 bases left between them. CDR3 length equals 14 residues. CDR3 loop: CASSPLGNTGELFF. The DNA of the CDR3 is TGTGCCAGCTCACCACTCGGGAACACCGGGGAGCTGTTTTTT.

The chain uses TRBV20-1 and TRBJ2-7; D uncertain. The CDR3 has 12 amino acids. CDR1 and CDR2 from the germline V gene are DFQATT and SNEGSKA (reference sequence). Here the CDR3 DNA reads TGCAGCGTAGTGGTTGATTCCTACGAGCAGTACTTC. Translated: CSVVVDSYEQYF.

The J gene is TRBJ1-2, the V gene TRBV20-1; D is undetermined. Trimming removed 5 bases at V and 1 base at J, with 14 bases between. This CDR3 has 14 residues. Germline CDR1 reads DFQATT; CDR2 reads SNEGSKA (reference sequence). Here the CDR3 DNA reads TGCAGTGCTGGAGCGTGGGAATTTAACTATGGCTACACCTTC. This codes for CSAGAWEFNYGYTF.

V is TRBV12-3 or TRBV12-4 and J is TRBJ2-1; 8 nucleotides align to TRBD1. This CDR3 region has 15 residues. Losses at the gene ends were 6 bases for V and 0 bases for J; bases not matched to a gene: 4. CDR3 sequence: CASSPQGASYNEQFF. CDR3 bases: TGTGCCAGCAGCCCTCAGGGGGCCTCCTACAATGAGCAGTTCTTC.

This chain uses TRBV7-2 with TRBJ1-1; no definite D call. Trimming cost V 0 bases and J 0 bases, with 8 bases left between them. Germline-derived CDR1 and CDR2 are SGHTA and FQGNSA. CDR3 length: 15 residues. CDR3: CASSLASVMNTEAFF. In nucleotides, the CDR3 is TGTGCCAGCAGCTTAGCGTCGGTGATGAACACTGAAGCTTTCTTT.

This clonotype was detected a few times. The chain links TRBV5-4 to TRBJ1-6; 8 positions agree with TRBD1. Germline assignment: CDR1 SGHNT and CDR2 YYREEE (reference sequence). Trimming at V came to 3 bases and at J to 3 bases, leaving 2 bases not matched to a gene. This CDR3 region has 15 residues. CDR3 nucleotides: TGTGCCAGCAGCTCTGGACAGGGCTATAATTCACCCCTCCACTTT. Translated: CASSSGQGYNSPLHF. The whole variable domain, remainder taken from reference TRBV5-4 and TRBJ1-6, is ETGVTQSPTHLIKTRGQQVTLRCSSQSGHNTVSWYQQALGQGPQFIFQYYREEENGRGNFPPRFSGLQFPNYSSELNVNALELDDSALYLCASSSGQGYNSPLHFGNGTRLTVT.

V gene TRBV19 combines with J gene TRBJ1-5; 7 nucleotides match TRBD1. From germline, CDR1 is LNHDA and CDR2 SQIVND (reference sequence). This CDR3 is built from 15 residues. The junction had 10 bases not matched to a gene; V was cut back by 6 bases and J by 5 bases. The CDR3 DNA follows: TGTGCCAGTAGCCCCGGACGGACAGGAGATCAGCCCCAGCATTTT. This encodes CASSPGRTGDQPQHF.

This chain joins TRBV20-1 and TRBJ1-5, with 10 bases fitting TRBD1. Trimming took 5 bases from V and 2 from J; bases not matched to a gene: 12. Germline V gene sequence: CDR1 DFQATT, CDR2 SNEGSKA (reference sequence). The CDR3 extends over 17 amino acids. The CDR3 coding sequence is TGCAGTGCTGTCACGGACAGGGGGAACGGGGGCAATCAGCCCCAGCATTTT. This sequence encodes CSAVTDRGNGGNQPQHF.